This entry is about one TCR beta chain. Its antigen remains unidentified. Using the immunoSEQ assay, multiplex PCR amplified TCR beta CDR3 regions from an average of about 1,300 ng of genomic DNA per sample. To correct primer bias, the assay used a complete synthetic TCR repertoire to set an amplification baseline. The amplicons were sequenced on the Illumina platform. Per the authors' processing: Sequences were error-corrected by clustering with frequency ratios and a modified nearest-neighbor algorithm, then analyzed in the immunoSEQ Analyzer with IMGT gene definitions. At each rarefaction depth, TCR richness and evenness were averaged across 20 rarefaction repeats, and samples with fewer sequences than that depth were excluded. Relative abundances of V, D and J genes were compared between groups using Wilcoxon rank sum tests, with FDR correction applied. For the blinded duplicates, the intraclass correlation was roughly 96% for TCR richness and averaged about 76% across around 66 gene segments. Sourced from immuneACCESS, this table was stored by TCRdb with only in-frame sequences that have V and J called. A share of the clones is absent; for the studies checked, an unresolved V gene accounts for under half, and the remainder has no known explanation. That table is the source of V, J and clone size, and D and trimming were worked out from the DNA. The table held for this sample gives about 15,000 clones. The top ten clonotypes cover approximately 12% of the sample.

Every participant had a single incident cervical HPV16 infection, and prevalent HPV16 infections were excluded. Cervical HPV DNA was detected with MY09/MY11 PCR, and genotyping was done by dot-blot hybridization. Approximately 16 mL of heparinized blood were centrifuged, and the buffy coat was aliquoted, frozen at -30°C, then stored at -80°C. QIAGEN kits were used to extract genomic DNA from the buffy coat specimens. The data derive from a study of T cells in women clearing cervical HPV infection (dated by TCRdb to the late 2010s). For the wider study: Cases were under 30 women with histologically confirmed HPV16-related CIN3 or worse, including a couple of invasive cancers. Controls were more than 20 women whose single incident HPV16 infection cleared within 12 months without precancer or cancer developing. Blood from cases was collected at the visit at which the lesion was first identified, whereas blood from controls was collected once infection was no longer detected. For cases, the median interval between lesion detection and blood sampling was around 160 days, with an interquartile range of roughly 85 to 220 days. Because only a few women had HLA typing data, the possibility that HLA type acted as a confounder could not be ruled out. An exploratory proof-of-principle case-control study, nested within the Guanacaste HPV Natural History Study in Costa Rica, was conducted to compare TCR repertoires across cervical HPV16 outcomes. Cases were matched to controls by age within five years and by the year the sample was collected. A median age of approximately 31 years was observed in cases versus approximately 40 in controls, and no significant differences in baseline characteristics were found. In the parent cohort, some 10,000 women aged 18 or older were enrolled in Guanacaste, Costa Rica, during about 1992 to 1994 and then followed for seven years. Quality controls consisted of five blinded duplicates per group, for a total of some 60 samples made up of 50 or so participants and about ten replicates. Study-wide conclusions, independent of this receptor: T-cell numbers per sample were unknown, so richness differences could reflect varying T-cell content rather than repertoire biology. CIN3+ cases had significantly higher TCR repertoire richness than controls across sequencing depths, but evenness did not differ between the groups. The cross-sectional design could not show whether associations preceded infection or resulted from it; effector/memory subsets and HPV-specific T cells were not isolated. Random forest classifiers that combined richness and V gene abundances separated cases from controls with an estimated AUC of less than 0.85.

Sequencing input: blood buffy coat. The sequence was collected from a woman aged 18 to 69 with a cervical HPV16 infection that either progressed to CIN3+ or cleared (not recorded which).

The CDR3 is CASSLRRGLRETDTQYF. The sequenced part of the CDR3 DNA is TGCGCCAGCAGCTTAAGGAGGGGACTCAGGGAGACAGATACG. The rearranged chain carries TRBV5-1 and TRBJ2-3; tentative D gene TRBD2, with 6 bases matching. The missing CDR3 end, 3 residues past where the read stops, is filled in from the germline J gene. V is pared back by 2 bases and J by 3 bases, with 19 bases lying between the germline termini. As encoded in the germline V gene, CDR1 is SGHRS while CDR2 is YFSETQ. Inclusive of the bounding cysteine and phenylalanine, the CDR3 is 17 residues long. Of the CDR3's DNA, 42 bases were read; they are in frame from base 1.